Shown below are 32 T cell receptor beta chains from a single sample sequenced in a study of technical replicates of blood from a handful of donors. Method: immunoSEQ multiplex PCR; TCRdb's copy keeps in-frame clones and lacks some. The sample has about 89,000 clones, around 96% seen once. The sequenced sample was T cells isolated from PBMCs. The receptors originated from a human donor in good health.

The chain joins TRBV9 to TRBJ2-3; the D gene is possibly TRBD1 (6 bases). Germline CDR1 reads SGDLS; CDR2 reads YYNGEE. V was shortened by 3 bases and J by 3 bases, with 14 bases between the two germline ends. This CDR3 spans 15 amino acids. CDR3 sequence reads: CASSAQGSVTDTQYF. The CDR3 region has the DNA TGTGCCAGCAGCGCGCAGGGGAGTGTTACAGATACGCAGTATTTT.

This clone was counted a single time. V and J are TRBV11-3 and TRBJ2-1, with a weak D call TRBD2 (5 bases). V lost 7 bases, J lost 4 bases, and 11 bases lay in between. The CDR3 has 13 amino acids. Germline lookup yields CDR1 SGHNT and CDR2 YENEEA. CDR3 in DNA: TGTGCCAGCAATTCCAGGAGGTACAATGAGCAGTTCTTC. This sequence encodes CASNSRRYNEQFF. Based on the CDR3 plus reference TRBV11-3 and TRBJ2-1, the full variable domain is EAGVVQSPRYKIIEKKQPVAFWCNPISGHNTLYWYLQNLGQGPELLIRYENEEAVDDSQLPKDRFSAERLKGVDSTLKIQPAELGDSAVYLCASNSRRYNEQFFGPGTRLTVL.

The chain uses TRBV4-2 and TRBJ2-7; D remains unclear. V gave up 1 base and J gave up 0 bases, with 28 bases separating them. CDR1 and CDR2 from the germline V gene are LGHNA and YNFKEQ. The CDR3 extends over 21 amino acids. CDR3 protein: CASSQVNFDSLVRVGSYEQYF. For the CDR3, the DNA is TGTGCCAGCAGCCAAGTGAATTTTGATTCTCTGGTCCGGGTTGGCTCCTACGAGCAGTACTTC.

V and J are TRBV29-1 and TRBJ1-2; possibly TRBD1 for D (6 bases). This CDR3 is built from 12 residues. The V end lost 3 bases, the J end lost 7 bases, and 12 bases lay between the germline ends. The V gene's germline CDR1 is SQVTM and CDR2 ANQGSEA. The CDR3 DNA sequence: TGCAGCGTTGATCAGGGACAAGGTGGCTACACCTTC. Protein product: CSVDQGQGGYTF.

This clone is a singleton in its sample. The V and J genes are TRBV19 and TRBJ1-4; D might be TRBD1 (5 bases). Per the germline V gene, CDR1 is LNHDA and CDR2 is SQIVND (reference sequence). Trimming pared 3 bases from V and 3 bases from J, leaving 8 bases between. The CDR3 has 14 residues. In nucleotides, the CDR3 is TGTGCCAGTAGTATCGGCAGGGCTAATGAAAAACTGTTTTTT. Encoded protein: CASSIGRANEKLFF.

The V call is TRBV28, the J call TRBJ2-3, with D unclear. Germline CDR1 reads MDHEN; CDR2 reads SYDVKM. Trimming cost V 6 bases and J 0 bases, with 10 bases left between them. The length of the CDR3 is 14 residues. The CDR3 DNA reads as TGTGCCAGCAGCGTATATTCTAGCACAGATACGCAGTATTTT. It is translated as CASSVYSSTDTQYF.

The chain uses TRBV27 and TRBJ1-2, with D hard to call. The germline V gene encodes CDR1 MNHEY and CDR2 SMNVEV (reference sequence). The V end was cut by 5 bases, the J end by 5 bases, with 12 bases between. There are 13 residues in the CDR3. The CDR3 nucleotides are TGTGCCAGCAGTCGGGGATTAATTTATGGCTACACCTTC. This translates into CASSRGLIYGYTF.

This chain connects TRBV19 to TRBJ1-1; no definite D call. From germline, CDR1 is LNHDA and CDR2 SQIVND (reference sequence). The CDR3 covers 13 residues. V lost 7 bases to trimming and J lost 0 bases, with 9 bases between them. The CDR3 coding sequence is TGTGCCAGTACTGACACGGTGAACACTGAAGCTTTCTTT. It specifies CASTDTVNTEAFF. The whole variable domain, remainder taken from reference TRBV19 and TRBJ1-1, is DGGITQSPKYLFRKEGQNVTLSCEQNLNHDAMYWYRQDPGQGLRLIYYSQIVNDFQKGDIAEGYSVSREKKESFPLTVTSAQKNPTAFYLCASTDTVNTEAFFGQGTRLTVV.

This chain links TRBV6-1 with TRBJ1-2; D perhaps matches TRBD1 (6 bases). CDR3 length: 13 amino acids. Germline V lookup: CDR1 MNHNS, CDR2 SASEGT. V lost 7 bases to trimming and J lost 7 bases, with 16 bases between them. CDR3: CASNPQGVVGYTF. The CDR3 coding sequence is TGTGCCAGCAACCCACAGGGAGTGGTTGGCTACACCTTC.

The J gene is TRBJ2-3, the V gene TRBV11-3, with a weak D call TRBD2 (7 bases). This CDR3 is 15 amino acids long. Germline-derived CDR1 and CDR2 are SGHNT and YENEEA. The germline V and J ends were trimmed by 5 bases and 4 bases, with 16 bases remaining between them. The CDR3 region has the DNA TGTGCCAGCAGCCGAAACGGGGGGCCCGCAGATACGCAGTATTTT. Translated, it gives CASSRNGGPADTQYF.

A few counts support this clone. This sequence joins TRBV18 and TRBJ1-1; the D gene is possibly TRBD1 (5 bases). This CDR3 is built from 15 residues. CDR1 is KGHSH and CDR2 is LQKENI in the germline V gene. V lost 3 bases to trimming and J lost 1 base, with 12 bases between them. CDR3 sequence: CASSPPGLRNTEAFF. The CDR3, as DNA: TGTGCCAGCTCACCCCCGGGACTAAGGAACACTGAAGCTTTCTTT.

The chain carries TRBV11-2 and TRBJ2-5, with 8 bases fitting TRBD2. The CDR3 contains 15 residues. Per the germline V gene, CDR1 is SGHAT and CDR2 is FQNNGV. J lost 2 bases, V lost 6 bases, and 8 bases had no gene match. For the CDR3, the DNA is TGTGCCAGCAGGGTGGCGGGGGGTGGACAAGAGACCCAGTACTTC. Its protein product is CASRVAGGGQETQYF.

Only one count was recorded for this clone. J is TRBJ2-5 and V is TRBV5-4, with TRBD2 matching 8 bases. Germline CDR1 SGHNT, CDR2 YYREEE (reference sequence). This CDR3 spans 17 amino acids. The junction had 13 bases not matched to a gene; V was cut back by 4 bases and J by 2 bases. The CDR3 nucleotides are TGTGCCAGCAGCAGGGCGGGAGGCCAGGGCACACAAGAGACCCAGTACTTC. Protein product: CASSRAGGQGTQETQYF.

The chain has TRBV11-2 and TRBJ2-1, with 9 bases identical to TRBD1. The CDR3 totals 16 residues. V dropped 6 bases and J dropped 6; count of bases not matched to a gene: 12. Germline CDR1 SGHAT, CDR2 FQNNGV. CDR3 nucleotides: TGTGCCAGCAGGAATCCGGGACAGGGACGCAGCAATGAGCAGTTCTTC. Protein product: CASRNPGQGRSNEQFF. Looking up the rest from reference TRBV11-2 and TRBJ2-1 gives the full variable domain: EAGVAQSPRYKIIEKRQSVAFWCNPISGHATLYWYQQILGQGPKLLIQFQNNGVVDDSQLPKDRFSAERLKGVDSTLKIQPAKLEDSAVYLCASRNPGQGRSNEQFFGPGTRLTVL.

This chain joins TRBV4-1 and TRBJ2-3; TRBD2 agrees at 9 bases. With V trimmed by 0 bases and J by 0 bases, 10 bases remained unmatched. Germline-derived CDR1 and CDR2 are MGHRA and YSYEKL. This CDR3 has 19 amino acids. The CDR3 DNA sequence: TGCGCCAGCAGCCAAGATAGACCCCGACTAGCGGTGAGCACAGATACGCAGTATTTT. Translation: CASSQDRPRLAVSTDTQYF.

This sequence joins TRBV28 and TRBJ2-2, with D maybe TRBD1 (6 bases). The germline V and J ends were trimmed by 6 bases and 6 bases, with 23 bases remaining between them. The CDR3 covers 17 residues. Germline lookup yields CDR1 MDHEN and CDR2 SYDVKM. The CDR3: CASRARGKMKSAGELFF. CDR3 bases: TGTGCCAGCAGGGCCAGGGGAAAAATGAAGTCCGCCGGGGAGCTGTTTTTT.

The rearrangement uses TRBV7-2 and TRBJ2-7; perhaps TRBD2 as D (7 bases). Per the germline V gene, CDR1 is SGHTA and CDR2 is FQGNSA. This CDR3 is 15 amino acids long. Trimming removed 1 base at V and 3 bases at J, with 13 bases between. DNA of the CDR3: TGTGCCAGCAGCTTAGGGGGCGGGGGCATCTACGAGCAGTACTTC. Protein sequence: CASSLGGGGIYEQYF.

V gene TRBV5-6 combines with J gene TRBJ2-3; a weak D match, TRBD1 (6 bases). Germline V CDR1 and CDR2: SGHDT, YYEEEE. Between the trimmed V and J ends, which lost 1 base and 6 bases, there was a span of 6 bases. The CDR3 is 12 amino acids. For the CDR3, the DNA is TGTGCCAGCAGCTTGCAGGGGGATACGCAGTATTTT. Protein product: CASSLQGDTQYF.

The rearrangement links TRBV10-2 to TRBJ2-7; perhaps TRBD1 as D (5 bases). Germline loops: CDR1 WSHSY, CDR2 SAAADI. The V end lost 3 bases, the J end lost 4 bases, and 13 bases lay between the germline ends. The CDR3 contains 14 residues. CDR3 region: CASSDQGFAYEQYF. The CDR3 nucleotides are TGCGCCAGCAGTGACCAGGGTTTCGCGTACGAGCAGTACTTC.

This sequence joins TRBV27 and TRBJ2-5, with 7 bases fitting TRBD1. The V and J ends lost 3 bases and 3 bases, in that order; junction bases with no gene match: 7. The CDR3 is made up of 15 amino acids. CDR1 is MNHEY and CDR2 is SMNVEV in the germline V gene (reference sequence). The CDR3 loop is CASSLLPGTEETQYF. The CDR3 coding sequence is TGTGCCAGCAGTTTGCTTCCCGGGACAGAAGAGACCCAGTACTTC.

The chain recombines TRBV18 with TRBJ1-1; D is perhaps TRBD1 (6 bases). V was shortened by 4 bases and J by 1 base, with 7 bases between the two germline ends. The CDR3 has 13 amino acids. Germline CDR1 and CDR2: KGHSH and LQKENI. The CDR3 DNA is TGTGCCAGCTCACGGGACAAGAACACTGAAGCTTTCTTT. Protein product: CASSRDKNTEAFF.

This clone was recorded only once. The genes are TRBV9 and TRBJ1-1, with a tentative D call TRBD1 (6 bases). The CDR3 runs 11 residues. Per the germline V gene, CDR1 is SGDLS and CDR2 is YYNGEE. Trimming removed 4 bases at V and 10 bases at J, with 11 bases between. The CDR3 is CASSPGGLAFF. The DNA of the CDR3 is TGTGCCAGCAGCCCGGGGGGGCTAGCTTTCTTT.

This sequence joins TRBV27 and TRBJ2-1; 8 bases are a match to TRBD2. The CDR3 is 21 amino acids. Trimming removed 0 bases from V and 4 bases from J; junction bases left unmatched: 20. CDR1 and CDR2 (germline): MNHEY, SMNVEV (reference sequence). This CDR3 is CASSLSLLGGVAGYKYNEQFF. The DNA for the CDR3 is TGTGCCAGCAGTTTATCGCTCTTGGGCGGTGTAGCGGGATACAAATACAATGAGCAGTTCTTC.

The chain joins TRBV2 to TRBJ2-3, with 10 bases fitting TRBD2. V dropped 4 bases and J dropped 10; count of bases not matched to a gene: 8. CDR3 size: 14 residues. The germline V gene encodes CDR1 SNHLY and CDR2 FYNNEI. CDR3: CASSVLAGVYAQYF. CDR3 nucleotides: TGTGCCAGCAGTGTGCTAGCGGGAGTGTATGCGCAGTATTTT.

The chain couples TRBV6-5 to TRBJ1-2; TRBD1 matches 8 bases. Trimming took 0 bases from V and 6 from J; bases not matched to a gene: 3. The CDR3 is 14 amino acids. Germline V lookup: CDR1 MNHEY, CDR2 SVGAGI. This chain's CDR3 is CASSYSSGGDGYTF. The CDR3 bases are TGTGCCAGCAGTTACTCGTCAGGGGGCGATGGCTACACCTTC.

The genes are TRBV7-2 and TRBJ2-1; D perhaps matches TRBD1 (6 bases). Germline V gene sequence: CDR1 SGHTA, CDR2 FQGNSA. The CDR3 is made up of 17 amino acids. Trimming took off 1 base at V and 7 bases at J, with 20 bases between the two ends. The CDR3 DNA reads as TGTGCCAGCAGCTTAGACGGCGGCAGGGGATTAGTTAATGAGCAGTTCTTC. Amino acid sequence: CASSLDGGRGLVNEQFF. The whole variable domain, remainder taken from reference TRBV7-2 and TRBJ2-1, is GAGVSQSPSNKVTEKGKDVELRCDPISGHTALYWYRQSLGQGLEFLIYFQGNSAPDKSGLPSDRFSAERTGGSVSTLTIQRTQQEDSAVYLCASSLDGGRGLVNEQFFGPGTRLTVL.

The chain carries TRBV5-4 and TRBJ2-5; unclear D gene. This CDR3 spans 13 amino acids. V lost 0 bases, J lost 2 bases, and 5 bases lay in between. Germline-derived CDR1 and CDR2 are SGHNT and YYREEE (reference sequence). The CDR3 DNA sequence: TGTGCCAGCAGCTTGGACAGACAAGAGACCCAGTACTTC. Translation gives CASSLDRQETQYF.

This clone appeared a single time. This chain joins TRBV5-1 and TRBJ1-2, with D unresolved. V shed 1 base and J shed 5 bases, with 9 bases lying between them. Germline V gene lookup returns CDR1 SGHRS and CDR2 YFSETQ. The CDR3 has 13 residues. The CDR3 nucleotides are TGCGCCAGCAGCTTGCCCGGGGATTATGGCTACACCTTC. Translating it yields CASSLPGDYGYTF.

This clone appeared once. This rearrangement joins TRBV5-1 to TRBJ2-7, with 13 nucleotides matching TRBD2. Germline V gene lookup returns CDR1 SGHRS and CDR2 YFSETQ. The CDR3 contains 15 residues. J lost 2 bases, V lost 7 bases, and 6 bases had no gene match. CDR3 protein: CASSPGLAGPYEQYF. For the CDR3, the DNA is TGCGCCAGCTCTCCGGGACTAGCGGGACCCTACGAGCAGTACTTC.

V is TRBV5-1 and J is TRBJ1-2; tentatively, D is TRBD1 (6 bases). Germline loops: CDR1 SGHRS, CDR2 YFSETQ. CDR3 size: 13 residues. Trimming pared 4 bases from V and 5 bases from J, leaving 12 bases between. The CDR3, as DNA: TGCGCCAGCAGCGAACAGGGACCTTATGGCTACACCTTC. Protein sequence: CASSEQGPYGYTF.

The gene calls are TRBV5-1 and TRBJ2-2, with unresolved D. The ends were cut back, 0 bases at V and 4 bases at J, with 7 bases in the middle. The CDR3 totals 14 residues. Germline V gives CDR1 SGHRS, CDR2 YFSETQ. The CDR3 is CASSLERLTGELFF. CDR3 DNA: TGCGCCAGCAGCTTGGAAAGACTCACCGGGGAGCTGTTTTTT.

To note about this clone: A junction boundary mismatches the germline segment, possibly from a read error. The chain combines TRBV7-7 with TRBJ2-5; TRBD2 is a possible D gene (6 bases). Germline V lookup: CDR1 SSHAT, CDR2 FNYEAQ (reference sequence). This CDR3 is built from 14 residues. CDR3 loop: CASSLAEGRETQYF. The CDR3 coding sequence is TGTGCTAGCAGCTTAGCGGAAGGGAGGGAGACCCAGTACTTC.